What follows are 14 T cell receptor beta chains derived from one specimen sequenced in a study of shared clonotypes between healthy human individuals. TCRdb's copy holds only in-frame clones and misses some; the assay was immunoSEQ multiplex PCR. The table has over a million clones, roughly 74% seen once. Sequencing was carried out using memory CD4+ T cells from PBMCs. Noted subset: CD45RA-negative fraction. These receptor sequences come from a man younger than 35 in good health. Some clones in this sample may be carry-over from other donors' samples.

The genes are TRBV6-1 and TRBJ2-7, with 12 bases aligning to TRBD2. This CDR3 is built from 15 residues. The ends lost 7 bases at V and 3 bases at J; junction bases unmatched: 7. The germline CDR1 and CDR2 sequences are MNHNS and SASEGT. Written as DNA, the CDR3 is TGTGCCAGCATTCCCGGACTAGCGGGAAACTACGAGCAGTACTTC. Its protein is CASIPGLAGNYEQYF.

The sample holds a few counts of this clone. The rearrangement joins TRBV18 to TRBJ1-2; a possible D gene is TRBD1 (5 bases). Germline V gene data show CDR1 as KGHSH and CDR2 as LQKENI. The CDR3 contains 13 residues. Deletions cut 8 bases from V and 8 bases from J, with 18 bases between. CDR3 bases: TGTGCCAGCGGGCAGACAGACGACATGGGCTACACCTTC. As protein: CASGQTDDMGYTF.

This clone was seen a handful of times. The sample carries other DNA sequences with the same CDR3. The chain has TRBV9 and TRBJ1-1; tentative D call: TRBD1 (6 bases). V lost 4 bases and J 1 base, leaving 11 bases between the germline ends. The CDR3 is 14 amino acids. Germline CDR1 and CDR2: SGDLS and YYNGEE. This chain's CDR3 is CASSPQGGNTEAFF. In DNA, the CDR3 is TGTGCCAGCAGCCCACAGGGCGGGAACACTGAAGCTTTCTTT.

The V and J genes are TRBV28 and TRBJ1-1, with D unresolved. Germline CDR1 is MDHEN and CDR2 is SYDVKM. The CDR3 is 14 amino acids. V gave up 5 bases and J gave up 0 bases, with 10 bases separating them. CDR3 nucleotides: TGTGCCAGCAGTCCTTCAACCTTGAACACTGAAGCTTTCTTT. Translating gives CASSPSTLNTEAFF.

In this sample, this clone turned up a few times. The rearrangement uses TRBV7-2 and TRBJ2-1; weak D call: TRBD2 (5 bases). CDR3 length: 17 amino acids. CDR1 SGHTA and CDR2 FQGNSA come from the germline V gene. V dropped 4 bases and J dropped 0 bases, with 16 bases sitting between them. The DNA of the CDR3 is TGTGCCAGCAGCTCTAAGACTATCTTCAGCTCCTACAATGAGCAGTTCTTC. Protein product: CASSSKTIFSSYNEQFF.

V is TRBV5-1 and J is TRBJ1-1; D not certain. Deletions cut 4 bases from V and 1 base from J, with 14 bases between. Germline CDR1 is SGHRS and CDR2 is YFSETQ. CDR3 length: 15 amino acids. CDR3 residues: CASSAINGQNTEAFF. The CDR3 nucleotides read TGCGCCAGCAGCGCAATAAATGGGCAGAACACTGAAGCTTTCTTT.

This clone was seen more than once but under ten times. The J gene is TRBJ2-7, the V gene TRBV28, with D possibly TRBD2 on 6 matching bases. V lost 5 bases and J lost 6, with 14 bases in between. CDR3 length equals 13 residues. The germline V gene encodes CDR1 MDHEN and CDR2 SYDVKM. The CDR3 nucleotides are TGTGCCAGCAGTCCCCGGGGACTGCGCGAGCAGTACTTC. It translates to CASSPRGLREQYF.

This clone was recorded a few times. This chain connects TRBV5-1 to TRBJ1-2; 8 bases map to TRBD1. Germline-derived CDR1 and CDR2 are SGHRS and YFSETQ. The junction had 11 bases not matched to a gene; V was cut back by 6 bases and J by 4 bases. This CDR3 has 15 amino acids. The CDR3 sequence is CASNPGQGAGYGYTF. CDR3 in DNA: TGCGCCAGCAACCCGGGTCAGGGGGCTGGCTATGGCTACACCTTC.

This clone was detected only a few times. The genes are TRBV6-1 and TRBJ1-1; no definite D call. V dropped 1 base and J dropped 3 bases, with 3 bases sitting between them. The CDR3 length is 12 residues. Germline V gene data show CDR1 as MNHNS and CDR2 as SASEGT. The CDR3 sequence: CASSEVYTEAFF. The DNA for the CDR3 is TGTGCCAGCAGTGAAGTATACACTGAAGCTTTCTTT.

The rearrangement uses TRBV5-1 and TRBJ2-3, with 9 bases matching TRBD2. Germline assignment: CDR1 SGHRS and CDR2 YFSETQ. The V segment lost 0 bases and the J segment 4 bases; nucleotides outside the gene matches: 6. This CDR3 contains 16 residues. The CDR3 sequence is CASSLEGGRASDTQYF. In DNA form, the CDR3 reads TGCGCCAGCAGCTTGGAAGGCGGGAGGGCTTCAGATACGCAGTATTTT.

The V and J genes are TRBV6-6 and TRBJ1-4, with D unresolved. CDR1 MNHNY and CDR2 SVGAGI come from the germline V gene (reference sequence). Trimming stripped 6 bases from V and 3 bases from J, with 14 bases between. The CDR3 covers 15 residues. The DNA of the CDR3 is TGTGCCAGCAGCCATGGCGAAACCGCTAATGAAAAACTGTTTTTT. Translated: CASSHGETANEKLFF.

Of note for this clone: This may arise from a read error, as a much more abundant clone is one base away. The V gene is TRBV27, the J gene TRBJ2-5; D is unclear. V was pared by 2 bases and J by 3 bases, with 1 base between. The CDR3 is 11 residues long. Looked up from germline, CDR1 is MNHEY and CDR2 is SMNVEV (reference sequence). CDR3: CASSLEETQYF. DNA of the CDR3: TGTGCCAGCAGTTTAGAAGAGACCCAGTACTTC.

This clone has at least ten counts. The chain couples TRBV28 to TRBJ1-1, with D hard to call. Germline V gene sequence: CDR1 MDHEN, CDR2 SYDVKM. The CDR3 has 15 residues. V lost 10 bases and J lost 6, with 24 bases in between. The CDR3 region is CATPNPGPRPPEAFF. In DNA form, the CDR3 reads TGTGCCACCCCAAACCCCGGGCCTCGACCCCCTGAAGCTTTCTTT.

The chain is built from TRBV7-2 and TRBJ2-1; a weak D match, TRBD2 (6 bases). The V end lost 7 bases, the J end lost 3 bases, and 16 bases lay between the germline ends. The CDR3 is 15 residues long. Per germline, CDR1 SGHTA and CDR2 FQGNSA. The CDR3 sequence is CASTQNAGNYNEQFF. CDR3 DNA sequence: TGTGCCAGCACCCAGAATGCGGGAAACTACAATGAGCAGTTCTTC.